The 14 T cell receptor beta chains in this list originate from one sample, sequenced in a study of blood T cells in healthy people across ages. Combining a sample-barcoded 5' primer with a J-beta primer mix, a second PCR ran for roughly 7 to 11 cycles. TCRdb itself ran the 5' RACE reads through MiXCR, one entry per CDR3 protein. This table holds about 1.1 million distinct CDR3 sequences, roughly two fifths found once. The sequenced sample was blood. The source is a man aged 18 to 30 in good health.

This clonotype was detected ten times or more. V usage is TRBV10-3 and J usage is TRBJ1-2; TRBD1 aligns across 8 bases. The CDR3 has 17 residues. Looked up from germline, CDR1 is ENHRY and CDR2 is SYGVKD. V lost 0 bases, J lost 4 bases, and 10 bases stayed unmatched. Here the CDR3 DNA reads TGTGCCATCAGTGAGTCGATCCGAGACAGGGGTTCCTATGGCTACACCTTC. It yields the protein CAISESIRDRGSYGYTF.

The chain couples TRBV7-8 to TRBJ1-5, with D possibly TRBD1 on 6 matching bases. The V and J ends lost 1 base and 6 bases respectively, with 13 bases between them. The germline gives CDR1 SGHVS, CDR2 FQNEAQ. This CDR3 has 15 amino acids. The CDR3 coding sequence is TGTGCCAGCAGCTTAGGGCAAGGGGGAGGTCAGCCCCAGCATTTT. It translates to CASSLGQGGGQPQHF.

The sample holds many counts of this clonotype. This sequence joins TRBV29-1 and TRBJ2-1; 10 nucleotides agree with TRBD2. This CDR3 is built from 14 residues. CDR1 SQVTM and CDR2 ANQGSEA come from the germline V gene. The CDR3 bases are TGCAGTTTCAAGATTAGCGGGGGGTCGAATGAGCAGTTCTTC. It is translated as CSFKISGGSNEQFF.

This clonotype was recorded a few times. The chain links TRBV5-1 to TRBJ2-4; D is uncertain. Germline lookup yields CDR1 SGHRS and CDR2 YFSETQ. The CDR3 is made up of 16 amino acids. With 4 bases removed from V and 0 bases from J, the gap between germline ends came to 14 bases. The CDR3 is CASSPVLQLAKNIQYF. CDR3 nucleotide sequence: TGCGCCAGCAGCCCCGTATTACAGCTAGCCAAAAACATTCAGTACTTC.

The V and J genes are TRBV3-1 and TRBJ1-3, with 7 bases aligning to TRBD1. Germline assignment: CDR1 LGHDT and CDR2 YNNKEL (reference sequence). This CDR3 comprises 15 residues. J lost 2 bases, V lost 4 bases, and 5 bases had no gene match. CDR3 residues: CASSRSTGAGNTIYF. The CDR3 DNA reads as TGTGCCAGCAGCCGCAGTACAGGGGCTGGAAACACCATATATTTT.

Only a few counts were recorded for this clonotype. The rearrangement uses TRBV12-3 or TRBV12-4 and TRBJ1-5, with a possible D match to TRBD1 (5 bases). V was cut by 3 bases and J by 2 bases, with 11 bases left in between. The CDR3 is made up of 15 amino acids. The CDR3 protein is CASSFSRDGNQPQHF. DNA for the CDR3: TGTGCCAGCAGTTTTAGCAGGGACGGCAATCAGCCCCAGCATTTT.

The CDR3 spells CASSVAGGFGGDEQFF. CDR3 sequence (DNA): TGTGCCAGCAGCGTTGCGGGAGGGTTTGGTGGCGATGAGCAGTTCTTC. The rearrangement joins TRBV9 to TRBJ2-1; 9 bases agree with TRBD2. Per the germline V gene, CDR1 is SGDLS and CDR2 is YYNGEE. This CDR3 region has 16 residues. Trimming removed 2 bases from V and 8 bases from J; junction bases left unmatched: 11.

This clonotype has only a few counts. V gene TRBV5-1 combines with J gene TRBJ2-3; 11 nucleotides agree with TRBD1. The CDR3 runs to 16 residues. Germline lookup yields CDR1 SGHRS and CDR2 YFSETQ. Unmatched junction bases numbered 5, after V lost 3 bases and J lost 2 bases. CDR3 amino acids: CASSSGQGALTDTQYF. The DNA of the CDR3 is TGCGCCAGCAGCTCCGGACAGGGGGCCCTCACAGATACGCAGTATTTT.

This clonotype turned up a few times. CDR3 residues: CASSLGGDYTF. The CDR3, as DNA: TGTGCCAGCAGCTTAGGGGGAGACTACACCTTC. J is TRBJ1-2 and V is TRBV7-9; D is uncertain. In germline, CDR1 is SEHNR, CDR2 FQNEAQ (reference sequence). This CDR3 contains 11 residues. V was shortened by 1 base and J by 10 bases, with 7 bases between the two germline ends.

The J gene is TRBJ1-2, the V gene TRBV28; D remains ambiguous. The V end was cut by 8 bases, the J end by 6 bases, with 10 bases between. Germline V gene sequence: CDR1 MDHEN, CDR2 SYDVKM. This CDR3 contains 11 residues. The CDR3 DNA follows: TGTGCCAGCGGCGGGTGGCATGGCTACACCTTC. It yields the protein CASGGWHGYTF.

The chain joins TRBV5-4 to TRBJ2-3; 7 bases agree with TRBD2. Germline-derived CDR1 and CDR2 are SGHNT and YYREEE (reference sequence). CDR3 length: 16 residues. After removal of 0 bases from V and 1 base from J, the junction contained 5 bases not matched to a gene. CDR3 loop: CASSLELASRTDTQYF. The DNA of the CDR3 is TGTGCCAGCAGCTTGGAACTAGCGTCCCGCACAGATACGCAGTATTTT.

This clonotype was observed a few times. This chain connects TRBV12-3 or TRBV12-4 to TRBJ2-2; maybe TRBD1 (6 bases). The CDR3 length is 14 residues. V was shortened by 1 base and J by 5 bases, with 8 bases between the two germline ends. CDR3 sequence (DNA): TGTGCCAGCAGTTTAGGGGGGCTTACCGGGGAGCTGTTTTTT. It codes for CASSLGGLTGELFF.

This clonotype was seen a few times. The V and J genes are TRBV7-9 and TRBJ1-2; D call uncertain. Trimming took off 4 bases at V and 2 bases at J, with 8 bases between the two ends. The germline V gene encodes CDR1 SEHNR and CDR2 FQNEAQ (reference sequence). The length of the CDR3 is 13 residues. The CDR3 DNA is TGTGCCAGCAGCTACCCGGGCAACTATGGCTACACCTTC. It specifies CASSYPGNYGYTF.

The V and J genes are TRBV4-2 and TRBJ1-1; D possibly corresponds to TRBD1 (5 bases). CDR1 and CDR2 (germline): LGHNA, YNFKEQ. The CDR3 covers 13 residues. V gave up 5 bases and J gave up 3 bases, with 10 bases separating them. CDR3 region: CASSGEGYTEAFF. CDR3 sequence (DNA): TGTGCCAGCAGCGGGGAGGGGTACACTGAAGCTTTCTTT.